Below are 15 T cell receptor beta chains sequenced from a single sample in a study of blood T cell repertoires in COVID-19. Method: immunoSEQ multiplex PCR; TCRdb's copy keeps in-frame clones and lacks some. The table records a few hundred thousand clones, 75% to 90% of them present only once. The material sequenced was peripheral blood. These TCRs come from a woman between 25 and 40 years old who had recovered from COVID-19.

This clone occurred once. J is TRBJ2-3 and V is TRBV3-1 (or the pseudogene TRBV3-2), with D hard to call. V lost 4 bases and J 3 bases, leaving 17 bases between the germline ends. The germline V gene encodes CDR1 LGHDT and CDR2 YNNKEL (reference sequence). This CDR3 has 16 amino acids. CDR3 in DNA: TGTGCCAGCAGCCTCCCACTTAATTCCTTTACAGATACGCAGTATTTT. Protein sequence: CASSLPLNSFTDTQYF.

The CDR3 DNA follows: TGTGCCAGCAGCTTAGAGGGCCAGGGTTATGAAAAACTGTTTTTT. This encodes CASSLEGQGYEKLFF. This sequence joins TRBV11-2 and TRBJ1-4; D might be TRBD1 (5 bases). Trimming took 0 bases from V and 6 from J, leaving 11 bases between them. CDR1 is SGHAT and CDR2 is FQNNGV in the germline V gene. This CDR3 has 15 amino acids.

The genes are TRBV5-1 and TRBJ2-5; 8 bases match TRBD2. CDR1 and CDR2 from the germline V gene are SGHRS and YFSETQ. The CDR3 length is 15 residues. The J segment lost 3 bases and the V segment lost 0 bases, leaving 4 bases of the junction unmatched. CDR3 loop: CASSLGAGAEETQYF. For the CDR3, the DNA is TGCGCCAGCAGCTTGGGAGCGGGAGCGGAAGAGACCCAGTACTTC.

The chain has TRBV10-3 and TRBJ2-7; 7 bases fit TRBD1. The CDR3 loop spans 11 amino acids. Germline trimming cut 6 bases from V and 5 bases from J; bases unmatched to any gene: 1. The germline gives CDR1 ENHRY, CDR2 SYGVKD. CDR3 bases: TGTGCCATCAGGCAGGGGGACGAGCAGTACTTC. As protein: CAIRQGDEQYF.

This rearrangement joins TRBV28 to TRBJ2-1; D gene ambiguous. The V end lost 6 bases, the J end lost 9 bases, and 9 bases lay between the germline ends. The CDR3 covers 11 residues. In germline, CDR1 is MDHEN, CDR2 SYDVKM. This chain's CDR3 is CASRQWSEQFF. CDR3 in DNA: TGTGCCAGCAGACAATGGAGTGAGCAGTTCTTC.

The chain employs TRBV6-5 and TRBJ2-7; TRBD1 aligns across 12 bases. V lost 2 bases and J lost 5; bases outside the gene matches: 1. Germline V gives CDR1 MNHEY, CDR2 SVGAGI. The CDR3 loop spans 14 amino acids. This CDR3 reads CASSYGTGGDEQYF. CDR3 in DNA: TGTGCCAGCAGTTACGGGACAGGGGGCGACGAGCAGTACTTC.

This chain uses TRBV7-2 with TRBJ2-5; D unresolved. Deletions cut 0 bases from V and 1 base from J, with 9 bases between. Germline CDR1 is SGHTA and CDR2 is FQGNSA. CDR3 size: 15 residues. CDR3: CASSLAPGFQETQYF. In DNA, the CDR3 is TGTGCCAGCAGCTTAGCTCCAGGATTCCAAGAGACCCAGTACTTC.

The genes are TRBV7-3 and TRBJ2-1, with D possibly being TRBD2 (6 bases). V was clipped by 1 base and J by 0 bases, with 10 bases between them. Germline V lookup: CDR1 SGHTA, CDR2 FQGTGA. The CDR3 extends over 16 amino acids. The CDR3 is CASSLIAGSSYNEQFF. The CDR3 bases are TGTGCCAGCAGCTTAATTGCGGGGAGCTCCTACAATGAGCAGTTCTTC.

The CDR3 loop is CASSPRAGYNYGYTF. The CDR3 region has the DNA TGTGCCAGTAGTCCTCGTGCGGGCTATAACTATGGCTACACCTTC. J is TRBJ1-2 and V is TRBV19, with D uncertain. The CDR3 runs 15 residues. V lost 5 bases, J lost 1 base, and 14 bases lay in between. CDR1 and CDR2 from the germline V gene are LNHDA and SQIVND (reference sequence).

J is TRBJ2-7 and V is TRBV4-1; TRBD2 is a possible D gene (6 bases). Germline-derived CDR1 and CDR2 are MGHRA and YSYEKL. There are 14 residues in the CDR3. V was pared by 1 base and J by 4 bases, with 11 bases between. The CDR3 DNA sequence: TGCGCCAGCAGCCAAGGCCCTGGGGGGTACGAGCAGTACTTC. Translated: CASSQGPGGYEQYF.

This sequence joins TRBV2 and TRBJ1-5, with D unresolved. Germline V gene lookup returns CDR1 SNHLY and CDR2 FYNNEI. The CDR3 spans 12 residues. Trimming removed 4 bases at V and 7 bases at J, with 8 bases between. CDR3 sequence (DNA): TGTGCCAGCAGTGTCTCCCTACAGCCCCAGCATTTT. The encoded protein is CASSVSLQPQHF.

As DNA, the CDR3 is TGTGCCACCAGTGAACGCGACAGTAACCTAACGAATTCACCCCTCCACTTT. Encoded protein: CATSERDSNLTNSPLHF. This chain uses TRBV24-1 with TRBJ1-6; TRBD1 is a possible D gene (5 bases). The V gene lost 4 bases and the J gene lost 7 bases, with 19 bases spanning the gap. The length of the CDR3 is 17 residues. Germline CDR1 is KGHDR and CDR2 is SFDVKD.

This clone is a singleton in its sample. The CDR3 is CATSDSRGARFF. CDR3 in DNA: TGTGCCACCAGTGATTCACGGGGGGCCCGGTTCTTC. The V gene is TRBV24-1, the J gene TRBJ2-1, with a possible D match to TRBD2 (7 bases). In germline, CDR1 is KGHDR, CDR2 SFDVKD. This CDR3 has 12 residues. V gave up 2 bases and J gave up 15 bases, with 13 bases separating them.

V gene TRBV29-1 combines with J gene TRBJ1-3, with no clear D. V was clipped by 7 bases and J by 0 bases, with 16 bases between them. CDR3 size: 15 residues. Germline values: CDR1 SQVTM, CDR2 ANQGSEA. The CDR3: CSAEGGYDSGNTIYF. CDR3 bases: TGCAGCGCCGAGGGTGGGTACGACTCTGGAAACACCATATATTTT.

This clone has only one observation. This chain uses TRBV4-1 with TRBJ1-2; D gene ambiguous. The V and J ends lost 5 bases and 7 bases respectively, with 8 bases between them. CDR3 length: 11 residues. Germline CDR1 MGHRA, CDR2 YSYEKL. CDR3 loop: CASSSGLGYTF. The CDR3 bases are TGCGCCAGCAGCTCAGGTCTTGGCTACACCTTC.